The next 20 T cell receptor beta chains were all read from a single sample in a study of T cell clonotyping in hematopoietic cell transplantation. Clones were sequenced by immunoSEQ multiplex PCR, and TCRdb holds only the in-frame ones, with some missing. The sample holds just under 20,000 clones, more than 60% seen once. The sequenced material came from peripheral blood mononuclear cells. The source is a man between 60 and 75 years old in good health. Some clones in this sample may be carry-over from other donors' samples.

The V call is TRBV9, the J call TRBJ1-3; D remains ambiguous. Per the germline V gene, CDR1 is SGDLS and CDR2 is YYNGEE. This CDR3 is 15 amino acids long. Between the trimmed V and J ends, which lost 3 bases and 0 bases, there was a span of 10 bases. The CDR3 region is CASSATASSGNTIYF. For the CDR3, the DNA is TGTGCCAGCAGCGCGACGGCCAGCTCTGGAAACACCATATATTTT.

The gene calls are TRBV28 and TRBJ1-6; 8 bases map to TRBD1. There are 15 residues in the CDR3. The ends lost 6 bases at V and 7 bases at J; junction bases unmatched: 8. Germline V gene data show CDR1 as MDHEN and CDR2 as SYDVKM. The CDR3 sequence is CASRRQGNFNSPLHF. The CDR3 coding sequence is TGTGCCAGCAGACGACAGGGGAACTTCAATTCACCCCTCCACTTT.

The rearrangement joins TRBV4-3 to TRBJ1-5, with D unresolved. This CDR3 region has 13 residues. Trimming shortened V by 3 bases and J by 4 bases, and 7 bases separated the two germline ends. Germline V gene lookup returns CDR1 LGHNA and CDR2 YSLEER. The CDR3 DNA follows: TGCGCCAGCAGCCAGGACGGAAATCAGCCCCAGCATTTT. Protein product: CASSQDGNQPQHF.

This chain uses TRBV19 with TRBJ2-7; the D gene is possibly TRBD2 (5 bases). The CDR3 is 14 amino acids. Trimming took 3 bases from V and 2 from J, leaving 11 bases between them. Germline CDR1 reads LNHDA; CDR2 reads SQIVND (reference sequence). The CDR3 DNA reads TGTGCCAGTAGTATGTACGCGGGCCCCTACGAGCAGTACTTC. Its translation: CASSMYAGPYEQYF.

This chain connects TRBV6-1 to TRBJ2-7; D assignment may be TRBD1 or TRBD2 (6 bases each). The CDR3 totals 13 residues. Germline CDR1 MNHNS, CDR2 SASEGT. V was shortened by 7 bases and J by 4 bases, with 14 bases between the two germline ends. The CDR3 nucleotides read TGTGCCAGCACTCGGGGGCACGGGTACGAGCAGTACTTC. It is translated as CASTRGHGYEQYF.

This clone was detected only a few times. The chain joins TRBV2 to TRBJ1-2; D not resolved. V was cut by 4 bases and J by 5 bases, with 5 bases left in between. This CDR3 spans 11 amino acids. CDR1 is SNHLY and CDR2 is FYNNEI in the germline V gene. The CDR3 DNA sequence: TGTGCCAGCAGTGCGGGTTATGGCTACACCTTC. Translating gives CASSAGYGYTF. The whole variable domain, remainder taken from reference TRBV2 and TRBJ1-2, is EPEVTQTPSHQVTQMGQEVILRCVPISNHLYFYWYRQILGQKVEFLVSFYNNEISEKSEIFDDQFSVERPDGSNFTLKIRSTKLEDSAMYFCASSAGYGYTFGSGTRLTVV.

This chain connects TRBV4-2 to TRBJ2-3, with 11 bases that match TRBD2. The CDR3 is 17 amino acids. Germline V gives CDR1 LGHNA, CDR2 YNFKEQ. The trim removed 0 bases at V and 2 bases at J, leaving 4 bases unmatched. The CDR3 reads CASSQDGTSGATDTQYF. CDR3 nucleotides: TGTGCCAGCAGCCAAGATGGGACTAGCGGAGCCACAGATACGCAGTATTTT.

The chain uses TRBV27 and TRBJ1-1; perhaps TRBD1 as D (5 bases). V was shortened by 2 bases and J by 0 bases, with 19 bases between the two germline ends. The CDR3 sequence is 18 residues long. Germline V CDR1 and CDR2: MNHEY, SMNVEV (reference sequence). CDR3 bases: TGTGCCAGCAGTTTAAAGGCAGGGATATTTAGAATGAACACTGAAGCTTTCTTT. Its translation: CASSLKAGIFRMNTEAFF.

This clone came up a few times. This chain connects TRBV27 to TRBJ2-1, with 14 bases matching TRBD2. V was clipped by 5 bases and J by 12 bases; unmatched bases: 9. This CDR3 has 15 residues. The germline CDR1 and CDR2 sequences are MNHEY and SMNVEV (reference sequence). CDR3 in amino acids: CASSGKGLAGEGQFF. CDR3 sequence (DNA): TGTGCCAGCAGTGGAAAGGGACTAGCGGGAGAGGGGCAGTTCTTC.

This chain links TRBV9 with TRBJ2-5; 8 bases agree with TRBD2. The CDR3 loop spans 15 amino acids. The V and J ends lost 4 bases and 1 base, in that order; junction bases with no gene match: 6. Per the germline V gene, CDR1 is SGDLS and CDR2 is YYNGEE. The CDR3 loop reads CASSPTGTSQETQYF. The CDR3 DNA is TGTGCCAGCAGCCCGACCGGGACTAGCCAAGAGACCCAGTACTTC.

This clone was seen a few times. CDR3 residues: CASSFASAGYQYF. For the CDR3, the DNA is TGTGCCAGCAGCTTTGCGTCAGCCGGGTACCAGTACTTC. V is TRBV5-4 and J is TRBJ2-5; no reliable D call. V was clipped by 2 bases and J by 10 bases, with 15 bases between them. The CDR3 totals 13 residues. Germline values: CDR1 SGHNT, CDR2 YYREEE (reference sequence).

This clone was recorded a few times. This sequence joins TRBV10-1 and TRBJ1-1, with a possible D match to TRBD1 (5 bases). The CDR3 loop spans 13 amino acids. The germline gives CDR1 WNHNN, CDR2 SYGVQD (reference sequence). The V and J ends lost 8 bases and 1 base respectively, with 11 bases between them. CDR3 sequence reads: CASGRQGNTEAFF. The CDR3 coding sequence is TGCGCCAGCGGTCGCCAGGGGAACACTGAAGCTTTCTTT.

CDR3 bases: TGCGCCAGCAGCCCCGGTTCTAACTATGGCTACACCTTC. Translated, it gives CASSPGSNYGYTF. This sequence joins TRBV5-1 and TRBJ1-2, with D unclear. The CDR3 length is 13 residues. Germline values: CDR1 SGHRS, CDR2 YFSETQ. Trimming removed 4 bases from V and 0 bases from J, with 7 bases in between.

The chain uses TRBV5-6 and TRBJ2-7, with 8 nucleotides matching TRBD2. V dropped 0 bases and J dropped 2; count of bases not matched to a gene: 4. The CDR3 runs 15 residues. Germline values: CDR1 SGHDT, CDR2 YYEEEE. The CDR3 region has the DNA TGTGCCAGCAGCTTGGCCGGCGGGGGGCCCTACGAGCAGTACTTC. Protein product: CASSLAGGGPYEQYF.

The chain recombines TRBV4-1 with TRBJ2-5, with a possible D match to TRBD2 (6 bases). Trimming shortened V by 0 bases and J by 6 bases, and 17 bases separated the two germline ends. The CDR3 spans 16 residues. CDR1 MGHRA and CDR2 YSYEKL come from the germline V gene. The CDR3 coding sequence is TGCGCCAGCAGCCAAGATCTAGCGTCGGTCCAGAAGACCCAGTACTTC. Protein sequence: CASSQDLASVQKTQYF.

The gene calls are TRBV6-6 and TRBJ1-1; D gene unclear. Trimming removed 3 bases at V and 0 bases at J, with 8 bases between. This CDR3 region has 14 residues. Germline CDR1 and CDR2: MNHNY and SVGAGI (reference sequence). CDR3 nucleotides: TGTGCCAGCAGTTATGTCAGTATGAACACTGAAGCTTTCTTT. Protein product: CASSYVSMNTEAFF.

As regards this clone: At one end the junction does not follow the germline gene, possibly because of a read error. This chain links TRBV11-2 with TRBJ1-1; D gene ambiguous. CDR3 length equals 11 residues. Germline V lookup: CDR1 SGHAT, CDR2 FQNNGV. The CDR3 sequence: CASGSTTGAFF. CDR3 DNA: TGTGCCAGCGGCTCCACGACTGGAGCTTTCTTT. Together with reference TRBV11-2 and TRBJ1-1, the CDR3 gives the full variable domain: EAGVAQSPRYKIIEKRQSVAFWCNPISGHATLYWYQQILGQGPKLLIQFQNNGVVDDSQLPKDRFSAERLKGVDSTLKIQPAKLEDSAVYLCASGSTTGAFFGQGTRLTVV.

The chain combines TRBV11-2 with TRBJ2-7; TRBD1 matches 7 bases. V lost 4 bases and J lost 3; bases outside the gene matches: 12. The CDR3 is made up of 16 amino acids. CDR1 and CDR2 (germline): SGHAT, FQNNGV. The CDR3 reads CASSSLRGGQNYEQYF. The CDR3 DNA reads as TGTGCCAGCAGCTCCCTAAGAGGGGGACAGAACTACGAGCAGTACTTC.

The chain employs TRBV30 and TRBJ1-2; D might be TRBD1 (6 bases). Germline CDR1 GTSNPN, CDR2 SVGIG (reference sequence). V lost 2 bases, J lost 2 bases, and 12 bases lay in between. The CDR3 loop spans 14 amino acids. The CDR3 sequence: CAWSFGGRNYGYTF. CDR3 sequence (DNA): TGTGCCTGGAGTTTTGGGGGGCGGAACTATGGCTACACCTTC.

The rearrangement joins TRBV29-1 to TRBJ2-1, with 11 bases aligning to TRBD1. Germline lookup yields CDR1 SQVTM and CDR2 ANQGSEA. The V gene end was trimmed by 0 bases and the J gene end by 9 bases; junction bases not matched to a gene: 10. This CDR3 is built from 16 residues. The CDR3 sequence: CSVEDRGQGGGVEQFF. In DNA, the CDR3 is TGCAGCGTTGAAGACAGGGGACAGGGGGGAGGCGTTGAGCAGTTCTTC.